This entry concerns a single TCR beta chain. RNA was extracted from bulk tissue without any cell sorting. The data were obtained in a study of tumor and adjacent non-tumor tissue in lung cancer. At the level of the study: Stage I to III disease affected 10 men and several women aged roughly 31 to 76. Samples averaged roughly 4.2 million productive TCRbeta reads each.

TCRbeta libraries were built with three rounds of nested PCR, modified from ARM-PCR. TCRdb independently ran MiXCR on the multiplex PCR reads; one entry per CDR3 protein. The sample lists 220,000 or so distinct CDR3 sequences, 70% to 75% occurring once. Per germline, CDR1 LGHNA and CDR2 YNFKEQ. V lost 3 bases, J lost 9 bases, and 14 bases stayed unmatched. The CDR3 runs 16 residues. V gene TRBV4-2 combines with J gene TRBJ2-5; 9 bases line up with TRBD2. This clonotype was obtained from a man in his fifties or sixties with non-small cell lung cancer. The sequencing sample was made of lung tumor tissue. In DNA, the CDR3 is TGTGCCAGCAGCCAGGGCCTAGCGGGGTACCAAGAATCCCAGTACTTC. It encodes CASSQGLAGYQESQYF.